This TCR beta chain was sequenced in a study of shared clonotypes between healthy human individuals. The study's findings and limits: Inspection by rarefaction showed sorted-subset sequencing to be incomplete despite large depth.

For this clone: Antigen: not known.

Investigators spread the genomic DNA of each subset evenly over several immunoSEQ plates. TCRdb keeps only in-frame clones here, not all; method: immunoSEQ multiplex PCR. The table includes around 550,000 clones, around 95% detected once. CD45RO-negative cells were positively selected for CCR7, leaving out terminally differentiated effector memory CD45RA+ cells. The germline V and J ends were trimmed by 1 base and 2 bases, with 8 bases remaining between them. The germline V gene encodes CDR1 SEHNR and CDR2 FQNEAQ (reference sequence). The CDR3 has 14 amino acids. The chain recombines TRBV7-9 with TRBJ2-5; D perhaps matches TRBD1 (6 bases). The clonotype originates from a woman younger than 45 in good health. What was sequenced was naive CD8+ T cells sorted from blood. The CDR3 region is CASSLDREQETQYF. CDR3 in DNA: TGTGCCAGCAGCTTAGACAGGGAGCAAGAGACCCAGTACTTC.